One and the same sample provided the 14 T cell receptor beta chains below, sequenced in a study of T cells in Graves' hyperthyroidism and ophthalmopathy. Amplified TCR beta CDR3 regions derived from RNA transcripts. The TCR CDR3 first-round RT-PCR relied on the HTBI primer set. MiXCR was run by TCRdb on the multiplex PCR reads, yielding one entry per CDR3 protein. Found here are 300,000 to 450,000 distinct CDR3 sequences, approximately 14% of them singletons; the top ten hold 8% to 13%. The material sequenced was blood. Receptors originate from a woman aged 55-70 years with Graves' hyperthyroidism.

Comments on this clonotype: At one of its ends the junction is not consistent with the germline gene, which may arise from a read error. The rearrangement links TRBV28 to TRBJ1-5, with D possibly matching TRBD1 (5 bases). Germline-derived CDR1 and CDR2 are MDHEN and SYDVKM. The CDR3 has 13 residues. The CDR3 region has the DNA TGTGCCAGCAGTTTTGAATCTCGAAAAGGGACGTATTTT. This codes for CASSFESRKGTYF. Together with reference TRBV28 and TRBJ1-5, the CDR3 gives the full variable domain: DVKVTQSSRYLVKRTGEKVFLECVQDMDHENMFWYRQDPGLGLRLIYFSYDVKMKEKGDIPEGYSVSREKKERFSLILESASTNQTSMYLCASSFESRKGTYFGDGTRLSIL.

On this clonotype: One base away lies a much larger clone, so this may be a sequencing read error. The J gene is TRBJ2-2, the V gene TRBV11-3, with D unclear. CDR3 length: 15 residues. V was cut by 9 bases and J by 3 bases, with 17 bases left in between. Germline CDR1 and CDR2: SGHNT and YENEEA. In DNA form, the CDR3 reads TGTGCCAGGACCCTAAGCCTCTGGTACACCGGGGAGCTGTTTTTT. As protein: CARTLSLWYTGELFF. Variable domain in full (rest from reference TRBV11-3 and TRBJ2-2): EAGVVQSPRYKIIEKKQPVAFWCNPISGHNTLYWYLQNLGQGPELLIRYENEEAVDDSQLPKDRFSAERLKGVDSTLKIQPAELGDSAVYLCARTLSLWYTGELFFGEGSRLTVL.

A few counts support this clonotype. This sequence joins TRBV3-1 and TRBJ2-1, with D perhaps matching TRBD2 (5 bases). Germline V CDR1 and CDR2: LGHDT, YNNKEL (reference sequence). The CDR3 has 13 amino acids. Between the trimmed V and J ends, which lost 5 bases and 3 bases, there was a span of 8 bases. The CDR3 here is CASSDRDYNEQFF. The CDR3, as DNA: TGTGCCAGCAGCGACCGGGACTACAATGAGCAGTTCTTC.

V is TRBV20-1 and J is TRBJ2-7; 11 nucleotides agree with TRBD2. Germline V gene sequence: CDR1 DFQATT, CDR2 SNEGSKA (reference sequence). The V gene end was trimmed by 6 bases and the J gene end by 6 bases; junction bases not matched to a gene: 7. The CDR3 covers 13 residues. CDR3 in DNA: TGCAGTGCCCGGGTAGCGGGAGGGAGCGAGCAGTACTTC. Its protein product is CSARVAGGSEQYF.

This clonotype was seen repeatedly, ten times or more. The chain employs TRBV5-1 and TRBJ1-5; D remains ambiguous. V lost 0 bases to trimming and J lost 5 bases, with 6 bases between them. This CDR3 spans 13 amino acids. CDR1 SGHRS and CDR2 YFSETQ come from the germline V gene. CDR3 region: CASSLAADQPQHF. CDR3 in DNA: TGCGCCAGCAGCTTGGCCGCTGATCAGCCCCAGCATTTT.

This clonotype came up many times. The chain has TRBV6-1 and TRBJ2-7, with a tentative D call TRBD2 (6 bases). Germline CDR1 reads MNHNS; CDR2 reads SASEGT. Between the trimmed V and J ends, which lost 6 bases and 1 base, there was a span of 13 bases. The CDR3 spans 14 residues. The CDR3 DNA sequence: TGTGCCAGCAGGGAGACGGGAGCATCCTACGAGCAGTACTTC. It encodes CASRETGASYEQYF.

The sample holds many counts of this clonotype. The gene calls are TRBV3-1 and TRBJ2-1, with a tentative D call TRBD1 (7 bases). Trimming took off 1 base at V and 8 bases at J, with 12 bases between the two ends. CDR1 is LGHDT and CDR2 is YNNKEL in the germline V gene (reference sequence). This CDR3 has 14 amino acids. The CDR3 sequence is CASSQGLRGDEQFF. CDR3 DNA: TGTGCCAGCAGCCAAGGACTCAGGGGGGATGAGCAGTTCTTC.

This clonotype has at least ten counts. The J gene is TRBJ1-1, the V gene TRBV15; a possible D gene is TRBD1 (5 bases). Germline CDR1 reads LNHNV; CDR2 reads YYDKDF (reference sequence). V was pared by 2 bases and J by 3 bases, with 16 bases between. This CDR3 contains 16 residues. In nucleotides, the CDR3 is TGTGCCACCAGCAGACCCCCCGGCCGAGGGGACACTGAAGCTTTCTTT. This translates into CATSRPPGRGDTEAFF.

This clonotype has a handful of counts. The J gene is TRBJ1-5, the V gene TRBV10-2; D perhaps matches TRBD1 (5 bases). Looked up from germline, CDR1 is WSHSY and CDR2 is SAAADI. V gave up 3 bases and J gave up 4 bases, with 10 bases separating them. CDR3 length: 14 residues. Here the CDR3 DNA reads TGCGCCAGCAGTGATTGGAGGGGTAATCAGCCCCAGCATTTT. Its protein is CASSDWRGNQPQHF.

The chain employs TRBV19 and TRBJ2-5; 7 positions agree with TRBD2. The CDR3 is 13 amino acids. The V and J ends lost 3 bases and 3 bases, in that order; junction bases with no gene match: 1. The germline CDR1 and CDR2 sequences are LNHDA and SQIVND (reference sequence). CDR3 nucleotides: TGTGCCAGTAGTATGGGGAGGGAAGAGACCCAGTACTTC. This translates into CASSMGREETQYF.

This clonotype was found a few times. The V gene is TRBV5-1, the J gene TRBJ2-1, with 12 bases matching TRBD2. The J segment lost 7 bases and the V segment lost 2 bases, leaving 10 bases of the junction unmatched. The CDR3 runs to 17 residues. Looked up from germline, CDR1 is SGHRS and CDR2 is YFSETQ. The DNA of the CDR3 is TGCGCCAGCAGCTTCCCCTCCCTAGCGGGAGGGCCTAATGAGCAGTTCTTC. Amino acids: CASSFPSLAGGPNEQFF. Looking up the rest from reference TRBV5-1 and TRBJ2-1 gives the full variable domain: KAGVTQTPRYLIKTRGQQVTLSCSPISGHRSVSWYQQTPGQGLQFLFEYFSETQRNKGNFPGRFSGRQFSNSRSEMNVSTLELGDSALYLCASSFPSLAGGPNEQFFGPGTRLTVL.

The V gene is TRBV29-1, the J gene TRBJ1-2; D gene uncertain. Trimming cost V 5 bases and J 10 bases, with 11 bases left between them. Germline CDR1 reads SQVTM; CDR2 reads ANQGSEA. There are 10 residues in the CDR3. Here the CDR3 DNA reads TGCAGCGTTTACCAGAGCTACTACACCTTC. Translation gives CSVYQSYYTF.

This sequence joins TRBV28 and TRBJ2-3, with D hard to call. Per the germline V gene, CDR1 is MDHEN and CDR2 is SYDVKM. V was cut by 2 bases and J by 8 bases, with 8 bases left in between. The CDR3 extends over 12 amino acids. CDR3 DNA: TGTGCCAGCAGTTTAGCCATTGCTACGCAGTATTTT. Its translation: CASSLAIATQYF. Full variable domain (rest looked up from reference TRBV28 and TRBJ2-3): DVKVTQSSRYLVKRTGEKVFLECVQDMDHENMFWYRQDPGLGLRLIYFSYDVKMKEKGDIPEGYSVSREKKERFSLILESASTNQTSMYLCASSLAIATQYFGPGTRLTVL.

This clonotype was picked up many times. V is TRBV7-2 and J is TRBJ2-1; D is unclear. Germline V gives CDR1 SGHTA, CDR2 FQGNSA. Trimming cost V 5 bases and J 5 bases, with 10 bases left between them. The CDR3 contains 13 residues. The CDR3 loop is CASSAGRDNEQFF. The CDR3 nucleotides read TGTGCCAGCAGCGCCGGACGCGACAATGAGCAGTTCTTC.